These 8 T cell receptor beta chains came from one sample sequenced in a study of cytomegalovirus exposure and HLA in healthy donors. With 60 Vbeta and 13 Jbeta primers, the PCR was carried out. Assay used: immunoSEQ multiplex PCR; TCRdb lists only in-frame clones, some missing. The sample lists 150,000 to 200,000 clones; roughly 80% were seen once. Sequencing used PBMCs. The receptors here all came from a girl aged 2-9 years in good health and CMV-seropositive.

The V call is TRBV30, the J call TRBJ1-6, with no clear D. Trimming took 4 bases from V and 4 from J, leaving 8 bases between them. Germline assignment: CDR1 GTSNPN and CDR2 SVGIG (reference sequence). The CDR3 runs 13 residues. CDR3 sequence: CAWNRNYNSPLHF. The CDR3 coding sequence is TGTGCCTGGAACAGAAATTATAATTCACCCCTCCACTTT.

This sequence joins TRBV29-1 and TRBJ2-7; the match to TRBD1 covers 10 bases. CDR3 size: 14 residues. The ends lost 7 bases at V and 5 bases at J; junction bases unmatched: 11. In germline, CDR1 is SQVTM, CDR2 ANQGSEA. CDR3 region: CSARTGTGADEQYF. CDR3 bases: TGCAGCGCCCGAACCGGGACAGGGGCAGACGAGCAGTACTTC.

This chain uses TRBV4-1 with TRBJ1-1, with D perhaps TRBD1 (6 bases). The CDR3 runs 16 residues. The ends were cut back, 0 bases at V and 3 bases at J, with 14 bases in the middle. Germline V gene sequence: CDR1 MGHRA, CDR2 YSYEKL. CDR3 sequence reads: CASSQEGDTGYTEAFF. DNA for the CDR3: TGCGCCAGCAGCCAAGAAGGGGATACAGGGTACACTGAAGCTTTCTTT.

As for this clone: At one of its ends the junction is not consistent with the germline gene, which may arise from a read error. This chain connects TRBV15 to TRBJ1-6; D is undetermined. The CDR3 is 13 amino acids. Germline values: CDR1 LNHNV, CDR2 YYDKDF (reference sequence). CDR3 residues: CAASLAYNSPLHF. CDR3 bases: TGTGCCGCCAGCCTAGCGTATAATTCACCCCTCCACTTT.

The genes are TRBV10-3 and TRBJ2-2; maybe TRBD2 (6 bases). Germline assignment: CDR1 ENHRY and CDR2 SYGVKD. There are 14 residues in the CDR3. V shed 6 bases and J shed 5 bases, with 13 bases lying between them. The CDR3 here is CAIRPGVRTGELFF. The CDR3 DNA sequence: TGTGCCATCAGACCGGGAGTTCGGACCGGGGAGCTGTTTTTT.

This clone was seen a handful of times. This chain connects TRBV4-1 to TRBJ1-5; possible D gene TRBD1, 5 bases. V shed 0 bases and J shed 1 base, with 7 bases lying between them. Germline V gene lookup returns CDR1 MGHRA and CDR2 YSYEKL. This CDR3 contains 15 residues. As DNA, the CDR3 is TGCGCCAGCAGCCAAGAAAGGGGCAGCAATCAGCCCCAGCATTTT. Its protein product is CASSQERGSNQPQHF.

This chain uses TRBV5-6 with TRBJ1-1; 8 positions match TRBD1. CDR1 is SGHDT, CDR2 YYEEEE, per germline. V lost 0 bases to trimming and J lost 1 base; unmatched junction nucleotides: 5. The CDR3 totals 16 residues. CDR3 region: CASSLARGRKNTEAFF. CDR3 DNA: TGTGCCAGCAGCTTGGCCAGGGGGCGGAAGAACACTGAAGCTTTCTTT.

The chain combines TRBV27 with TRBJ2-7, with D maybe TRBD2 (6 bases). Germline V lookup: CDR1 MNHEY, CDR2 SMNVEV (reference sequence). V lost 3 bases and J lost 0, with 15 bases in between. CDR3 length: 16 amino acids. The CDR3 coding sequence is TGTGCCAGCAGTTTGCGGGGCCCAGTCGGCTCCTACGAGCAGTACTTC. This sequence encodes CASSLRGPVGSYEQYF.